Sequencing of this T cell receptor (beta chain) was carried out in a study of blood T cell repertoires in COVID-19. The wider study: Sample material is recorded as cDNA or gDNA derived from T cells, B-cell-depleted T cells, or PBMCs.

The germline V gene has CDR1 SSHAT and CDR2 FNYEAQ (reference sequence). V was pared by 2 bases and J by 4 bases, with 3 bases of the junction left unmatched. CDR3 size: 16 residues. Profiling relied on immunoSEQ multiplex PCR, and the TCRdb table lists in-frame clones only, not all of them. The repertoire includes approximately 70,000 clones, around 85% of them detected once, and approximately 32% sits in the top ten. The receptor was derived from a woman of 80 years or more with active or convalescent COVID-19. The gene calls are TRBV7-7 and TRBJ2-1, with 12 bases identical to TRBD2. The material sequenced was peripheral blood. CDR3 nucleotide sequence: TGTGCCAGCAGCTTACTAGCGGGGGGGGCTTACAATGAGCAGTTCTTC. The encoded protein is CASSLLAGGAYNEQFF. Complete variable domain (other parts from reference TRBV7-7 and TRBJ2-1): GAGVSQSPRYKVTKRGQDVTLRCDPISSHATLYWYQQALGQGPEFLTYFNYEAQPDKSGLPSDRFSAERPEGSISTLTIQRTEQRDSAMYRCASSLLAGGAYNEQFFGPGTRLTVL.